This T cell receptor (beta chain) was identified during a study of circulating CD8 cells and anti-PD-1 response in melanoma (dated by TCRdb to the early 2020s). Looking at the study overall: Nivolumab was administered to patients intravenously at 3 mg/kg every 2 weeks. Patients with complete or partial responses were classified as responders, and patients with stable or progressive disease (RECIST v1.1) were classified as non-responders. The TCR repertoire analysis covered approximately eleven melanoma patients: 7 non-responders and 4 responders. Of the 13 patients in the melanoma cohort, anti-PD-1 was received as first-line therapy by seven patients, and prior targeted therapy or immunotherapy had been received by six patients. PD-1 on on-treatment samples was detected using a biotinylated anti-human IgG4 antibody. The investigation overall reported the following: Only baseline and M1 samples from a small cohort with few responders were used in the published TCR repertoire comparisons. Diversity was greatest in the DNEG repertoire, PD-1 and DPOS had similar and higher clonality, and TIGIT repertoires had the lowest diversity. Both treatment-naive and previously treated patients were included in the cohort, and this mixing was noted by the authors as something that could influence results. Experiments were generally performed without replicates because of limited material. Because tumor material could not be accessed, tumor reactivity was instead assessed with peptide assays on expanded sorted subsets. Between subsets, repertoires were largely private, with fewer than 7.5% of TRB clonotypes shared at M1, and the highest sharing was seen between DPOS and TIGIT.

Using a BD FACSAria II cell sorter, four subsets defined by PD-1 and/or TIGIT were sorted from live CD3+CD8+TCRalphabeta+ cells. Circulating CD8 T cells were sorted into four subsets by PD-1 and TIGIT expression to characterize their relevance to anti-PD-1 therapy response. For every sorted CD8 T-cell subset, sequencing covered both the TCR alpha and the TCR beta chains. Peripheral blood was collected before the first anti-PD-1 injection, after two injections and after four injections. Ficoll gradient centrifugation was used to isolate PBMCs immediately. Until use, PBMCs were cryopreserved in liquid nitrogen in RPMI containing around 20% FCS and roughly 10% DMSO. After thawing, PBMCs were stained with a viability dye plus antibodies against CD3, CD8alpha, TCRalphabeta, PD-1 and TIGIT. Total RNA was extracted with the RNeasy Kit, and every sample reached a RIN above 7. TCRdb records NextSeq 500 as the sequencer. The QIAseq Immune Repertoire RNA Library Kit, Human TCR Panel, was used to prepare TCR libraries from 15 ng of total RNA. TCR libraries were sequenced on an Illumina NextSeq with a Mid Output V2 kit, using asymmetric 261x41 paired-end reads. Each TCR library was diluted to roughly 4 nM, pooled, denatured and loaded at approximately 1.1 pM. The study's own analysis went as follows. TCR FASTQ files were processed in the QIAGEN GeneGlobe Data Analysis Center, with downstream analysis in R 3.5.2. Clonality was calculated as one minus the Shannon entropy normalized by the log of the number of unique productive sequences. Fisher exact tests at 5% FDR, run separately within each subset, picked out TRA or TRB clonotypes whose abundance differed between baseline and M1. Clonotypes with differential abundance were classified as emerging, expanding, contracting or non-expanding/contracting. Repertoire overlap between patients was measured with Morisita's overlap index. TCRdb trimmed public reads at Q25 via fastp, called clones via MiXCR and kept in-frame beta chains. Merged by CDR3 protein, the rows form single entries marked with the most common genes and DNA. The V and J calls follow TCRdb's processing rather than the paper's. This sample has approximately 250 distinct CDR3 sequences in its table, and 6% of those were observed once. Of the sample, roughly 50% falls within the top ten clones.

This clonotype came up a few times. This clone's antigen is unknown. This may be a read error: a much more frequent sequence differs by one nucleotide. The CDR3, cysteine through phenylalanine, is 12 amino acids long. Just CDR3 DNA is preserved here, 36 bases in frame from base 1. In the germline V gene, CDR1 corresponds to SQVTM and CDR2 to ANQGSEA. The sequences come from CD8+ T cells from PBMCs, collected at baseline or after one month of anti-PD-1 therapy (not recorded which). Recombination linked TRBV29-1 to TRBJ2-7, with 8 bases in between that match TRBD1. The clonotype comes from a human donor with melanoma. The CDR3 protein sequence reads: CSAGTGTYKQYF. The DNA reads as follows: TGCAGCGCCGGGACAGGTACCTACAAGCAGTACTTC.